The 5 T cell receptor beta chains given below trace back to one sample, sequenced in a study of blood T cell repertoires in COVID-19. Some clones are missing from TCRdb's copy, which holds only in-frame ones; the method was immunoSEQ multiplex PCR. The sample contains 350,000 or so clones, roughly 87% of which appear only once. Sequencing was carried out using PBMCs or T cells enriched from blood (not recorded which). These receptors came from a woman in her 30s who had recovered from COVID-19.

This chain uses TRBV28 with TRBJ1-2; D is ambiguous. There are 14 residues in the CDR3. V was cut by 4 bases and J by 0 bases, with 9 bases left in between. Per the germline V gene, CDR1 is MDHEN and CDR2 is SYDVKM. Written as DNA, the CDR3 is TGTGCCAGCAGTTCACCGGGATCTAACTATGGCTACACCTTC. This translates into CASSSPGSNYGYTF.

This chain links TRBV24-1 with TRBJ1-2; D gene unclear. There are 14 residues in the CDR3. The V end was cut by 7 bases, the J end by 8 bases, with 19 bases between. Germline V gene data show CDR1 as KGHDR and CDR2 as SFDVKD. This CDR3 is CATRPSGIEKGYTF. CDR3 DNA: TGTGCCACCAGGCCGTCCGGGATTGAGAAGGGCTACACCTTC.

The chain has TRBV7-9 and TRBJ1-3; tentatively, D is TRBD1 (6 bases). The CDR3 covers 15 residues. The germline V and J ends were trimmed by 2 bases and 4 bases, with 12 bases remaining between them. Germline CDR1 SEHNR, CDR2 FQNEAQ (reference sequence). CDR3 residues: CASSLNQGNGNTIYF. CDR3 nucleotides: TGTGCCAGCAGCTTAAATCAGGGGAACGGAAACACCATATATTTT. The complete variable domain, with remaining parts taken from reference TRBV7-9 and TRBJ1-3, reads DTGVSQNPRHKITKRGQNVTFRCDPISEHNRLYWYRQTLGQGPEFLTYFQNEAQLEKSRLLSDRFSAERPKGSFSTLEIQRTEQGDSAMYLCASSLNQGNGNTIYFGEGSWLTVV.

This chain connects TRBV19 to TRBJ1-2; D is perhaps TRBD1 (5 bases). Germline CDR1 reads LNHDA; CDR2 reads SQIVND (reference sequence). CDR3 length: 13 amino acids. Trimming stripped 9 bases from V and 0 bases from J, with 11 bases between. DNA for the CDR3: TGTGCCAGCACAGGCATTACTAACTATGGCTACACCTTC. Encoded protein: CASTGITNYGYTF.

The J gene is TRBJ1-6, the V gene TRBV5-6, with a tentative D call TRBD1 (6 bases). CDR1 SGHDT and CDR2 YYEEEE come from the germline V gene. The CDR3 consists of 14 residues. The germline V and J ends were trimmed by 4 bases and 5 bases, with 10 bases remaining between them. The DNA of the CDR3 is TGTGCCAGCAGCCCGGGACAAAATAATTCACCCCTCCACTTT. It yields the protein CASSPGQNNSPLHF.